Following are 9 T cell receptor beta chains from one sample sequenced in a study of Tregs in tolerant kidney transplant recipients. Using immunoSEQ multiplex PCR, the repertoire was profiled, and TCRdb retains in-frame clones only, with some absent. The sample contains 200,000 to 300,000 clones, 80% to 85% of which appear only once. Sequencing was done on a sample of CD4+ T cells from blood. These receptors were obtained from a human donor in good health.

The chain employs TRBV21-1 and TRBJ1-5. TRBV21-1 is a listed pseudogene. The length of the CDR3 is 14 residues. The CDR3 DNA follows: TGTGCCAGCAGCCTCAAGGCCGGGCATCAGCCCCAGCATTTT. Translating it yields CASSLKAGHQPQHF.

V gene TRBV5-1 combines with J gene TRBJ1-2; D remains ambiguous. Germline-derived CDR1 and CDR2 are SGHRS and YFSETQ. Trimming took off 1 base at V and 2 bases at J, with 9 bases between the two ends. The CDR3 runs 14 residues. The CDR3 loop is CASSLSVGNYGYTF. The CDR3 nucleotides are TGCGCCAGCAGCTTGTCAGTCGGCAACTATGGCTACACCTTC.

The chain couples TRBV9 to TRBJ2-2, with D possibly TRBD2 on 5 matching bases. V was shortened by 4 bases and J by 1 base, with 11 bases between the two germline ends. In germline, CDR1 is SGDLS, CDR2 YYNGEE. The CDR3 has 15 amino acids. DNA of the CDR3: TGTGCCAGCAGCCGAAGGAGCGGGAACACCGGGGAGCTGTTTTTT. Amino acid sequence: CASSRRSGNTGELFF.

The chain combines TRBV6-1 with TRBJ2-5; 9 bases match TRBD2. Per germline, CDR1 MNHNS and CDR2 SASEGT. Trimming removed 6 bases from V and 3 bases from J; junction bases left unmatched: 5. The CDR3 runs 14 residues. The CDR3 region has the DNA TGTGCCAGCAGCACCGGGACTAGCAAAGAGACCCAGTACTTC. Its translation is CASSTGTSKETQYF.

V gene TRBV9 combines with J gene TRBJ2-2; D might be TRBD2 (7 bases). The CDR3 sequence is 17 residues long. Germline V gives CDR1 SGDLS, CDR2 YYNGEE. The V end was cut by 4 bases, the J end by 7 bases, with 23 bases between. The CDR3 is CASSPLRGGGEIGELFF. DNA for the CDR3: TGTGCCAGCAGCCCCCTCCGAGGGGGGGGCGAGATCGGGGAGCTGTTTTTT.

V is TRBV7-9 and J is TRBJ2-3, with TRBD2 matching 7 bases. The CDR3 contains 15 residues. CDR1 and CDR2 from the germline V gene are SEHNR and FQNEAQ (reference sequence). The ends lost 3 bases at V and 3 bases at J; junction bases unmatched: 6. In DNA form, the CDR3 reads TGTGCCAGCAGCTTCCTCAGGCGGGGGACAGATACGCAGTATTTT. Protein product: CASSFLRRGTDTQYF.

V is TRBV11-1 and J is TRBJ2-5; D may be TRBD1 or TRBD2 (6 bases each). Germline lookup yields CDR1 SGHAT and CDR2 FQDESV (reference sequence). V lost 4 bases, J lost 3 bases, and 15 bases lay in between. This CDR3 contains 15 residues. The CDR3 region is CASSSRGRTKETQYF. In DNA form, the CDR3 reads TGTGCCAGCAGCTCGAGGGGGAGGACAAAAGAGACCCAGTACTTC.

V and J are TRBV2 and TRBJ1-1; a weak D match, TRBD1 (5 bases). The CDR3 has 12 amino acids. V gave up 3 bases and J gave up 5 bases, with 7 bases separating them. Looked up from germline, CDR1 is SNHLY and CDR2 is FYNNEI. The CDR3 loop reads CASSDRGTEAFF. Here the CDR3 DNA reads TGTGCCAGCAGTGATAGGGGTACTGAAGCTTTCTTT.

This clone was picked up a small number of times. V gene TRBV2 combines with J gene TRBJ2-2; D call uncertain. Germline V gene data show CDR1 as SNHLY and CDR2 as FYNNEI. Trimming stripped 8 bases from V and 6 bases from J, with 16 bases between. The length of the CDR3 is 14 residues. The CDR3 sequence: CASSSLLGSGELFF. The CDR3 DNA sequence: TGTGCCAGCTCCTCCCTCCTCGGGTCCGGGGAGCTGTTTTTT.